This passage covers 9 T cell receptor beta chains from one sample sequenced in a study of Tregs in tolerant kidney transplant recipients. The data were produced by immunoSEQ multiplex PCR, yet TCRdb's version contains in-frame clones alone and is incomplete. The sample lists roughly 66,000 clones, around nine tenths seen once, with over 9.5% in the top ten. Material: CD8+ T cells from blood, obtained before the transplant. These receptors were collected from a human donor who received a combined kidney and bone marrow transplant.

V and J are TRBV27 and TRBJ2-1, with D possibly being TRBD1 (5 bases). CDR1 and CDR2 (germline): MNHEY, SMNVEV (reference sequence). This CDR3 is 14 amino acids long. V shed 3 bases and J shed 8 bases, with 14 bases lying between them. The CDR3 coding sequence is TGTGCCAGCAGTTTCGGCAGGGTGTCGCATGAGCAGTTCTTC. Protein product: CASSFGRVSHEQFF.

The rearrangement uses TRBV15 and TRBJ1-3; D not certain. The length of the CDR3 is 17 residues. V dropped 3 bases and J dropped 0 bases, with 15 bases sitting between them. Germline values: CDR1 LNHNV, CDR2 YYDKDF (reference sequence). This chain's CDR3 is CATSSRFRGPSGNTIYF. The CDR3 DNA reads TGTGCCACCAGCAGTCGGTTTCGGGGTCCCTCTGGAAACACCATATATTTT.

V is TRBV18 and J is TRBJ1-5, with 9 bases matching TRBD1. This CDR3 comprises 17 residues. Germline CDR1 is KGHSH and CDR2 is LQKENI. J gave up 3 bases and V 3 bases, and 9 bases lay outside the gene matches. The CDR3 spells CASSPPLDRGNNQPQHF. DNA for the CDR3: TGTGCCAGCTCACCCCCCCTCGACAGGGGGAACAATCAGCCCCAGCATTTT.

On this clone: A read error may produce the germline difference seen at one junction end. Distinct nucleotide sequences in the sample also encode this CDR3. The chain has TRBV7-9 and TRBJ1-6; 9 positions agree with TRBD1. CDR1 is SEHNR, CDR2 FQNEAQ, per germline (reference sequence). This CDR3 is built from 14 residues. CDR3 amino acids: CASSSGTGNSPLHF. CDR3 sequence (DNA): TGTGCCAGCAGCTCAGGGACAGGGAATTCCCCCCTCCACTTT.

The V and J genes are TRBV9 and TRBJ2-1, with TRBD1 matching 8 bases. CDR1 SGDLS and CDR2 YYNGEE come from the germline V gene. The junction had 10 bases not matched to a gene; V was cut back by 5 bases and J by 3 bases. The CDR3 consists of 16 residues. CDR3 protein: CASSPTGALNYNEQFF. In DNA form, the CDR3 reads TGTGCCAGCAGTCCGACAGGGGCGCTTAACTACAATGAGCAGTTCTTC.

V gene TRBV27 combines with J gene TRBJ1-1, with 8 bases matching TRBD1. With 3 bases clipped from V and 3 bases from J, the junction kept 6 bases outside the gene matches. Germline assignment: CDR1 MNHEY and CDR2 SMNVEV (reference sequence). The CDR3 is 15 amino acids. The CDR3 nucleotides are TGTGCCAGCAGTTTCCAGGCAGGGGGCTACACTGAAGCTTTCTTT. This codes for CASSFQAGGYTEAFF.

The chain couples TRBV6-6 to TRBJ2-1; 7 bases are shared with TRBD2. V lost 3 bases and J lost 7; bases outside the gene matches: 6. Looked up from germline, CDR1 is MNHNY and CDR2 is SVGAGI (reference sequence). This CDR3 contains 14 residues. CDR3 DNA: TGTGCCAGCAGTTATGCAGGGAGGGAGAATGAGCAGTTCTTC. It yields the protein CASSYAGRENEQFF.

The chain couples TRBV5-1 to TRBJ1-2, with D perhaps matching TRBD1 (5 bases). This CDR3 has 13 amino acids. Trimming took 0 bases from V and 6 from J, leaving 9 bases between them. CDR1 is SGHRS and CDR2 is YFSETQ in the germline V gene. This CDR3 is CASSLVGAHGYTF. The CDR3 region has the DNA TGCGCCAGCAGCTTGGTAGGGGCCCATGGCTACACCTTC.

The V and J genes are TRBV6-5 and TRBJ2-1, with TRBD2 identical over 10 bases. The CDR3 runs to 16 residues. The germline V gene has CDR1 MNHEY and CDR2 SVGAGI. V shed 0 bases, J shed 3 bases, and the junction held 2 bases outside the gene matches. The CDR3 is CASSYSASGSYNEQFF. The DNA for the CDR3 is TGTGCCAGCAGTTACTCGGCTAGCGGGAGCTACAATGAGCAGTTCTTC.